Presented here are 6 T cell receptor beta chains from one specimen sequenced in a study of identical twins. One entry per CDR3 protein, called by TCRdb with MiXCR from the 5' RACE reads. Of 470,000 or so distinct CDR3 sequences listed, approximately 25% are singletons. In addition, the sample was reused for a study of T cells expressing NK-cell markers.

The specimen sequenced was CD4+ T cells sorted from blood. These receptors all come from a woman between 18 and 29 years old in good health.

This clonotype was seen a few times. V usage is TRBV7-9 and J usage is TRBJ2-1; D is ambiguous. This CDR3 contains 10 residues. Germline V lookup: CDR1 SEHNR, CDR2 FQNEAQ (reference sequence). Trimming stripped 5 bases from V and 10 bases from J, with 6 bases between. CDR3: CASSDLEQFF. The CDR3 coding sequence is TGTGCCAGCAGCGACCTCGAGCAGTTCTTC.

For the CDR3, the DNA is TGTGCCAGCAGTATAGGACGTCTCGAGCAGTACTTC. Encoded protein: CASSIGRLEQYF. This chain joins TRBV12-3 or TRBV12-4 and TRBJ2-7; D unresolved. V shed 5 bases and J shed 6 bases, with 11 bases lying between them. The length of the CDR3 is 12 residues.

Written as DNA, the CDR3 is TGTGCCATCAGCCCTCAAGGCGGGACTAGTCTTACCGAGCAGTACTTC. The encoded protein is CAISPQGGTSLTEQYF. The V gene is TRBV10-3, the J gene TRBJ2-7, with 8 bases fitting TRBD2. The CDR3 is 16 amino acids. Germline V gene data show CDR1 as ENHRY and CDR2 as SYGVKD. The trim removed 6 bases at V and 6 bases at J, leaving 16 bases unmatched.

In this sample, this clonotype turned up a few times. The chain is built from TRBV29-1 and TRBJ1-1; D may be TRBD1 (5 bases). The CDR3 runs to 15 residues. V lost 4 bases to trimming and J lost 5 bases, with 20 bases between them. Germline CDR1 SQVTM, CDR2 ANQGSEA. CDR3 region: CSVGPPSGGATEAFF. CDR3 bases: TGCAGCGTTGGGCCCCCTTCGGGGGGAGCTACTGAAGCTTTCTTT.

This clonotype appeared many times. This chain links TRBV3-1 with TRBJ2-5; the D is unclear. Germline V gives CDR1 LGHDT, CDR2 YNNKEL (reference sequence). There are 15 residues in the CDR3. V lost 0 bases, J lost 6 bases, and 14 bases lay in between. The chain's CDR3 is CASSQDRVLTQTQYF. DNA of the CDR3: TGTGCCAGCAGCCAAGATAGGGTACTTACTCAGACCCAGTACTTC.

This clonotype was seen only a few times. This chain uses TRBV20-1 with TRBJ2-1; a weak D match, TRBD2 (6 bases). Germline loops: CDR1 DFQATT, CDR2 SNEGSKA (reference sequence). Trimming took 5 bases from V and 6 from J, leaving 11 bases between them. The CDR3 runs 12 residues. CDR3 region: CSAAGTSNEQFF. CDR3 coding DNA: TGCAGTGCTGCCGGGACTTCCAATGAGCAGTTCTTC.